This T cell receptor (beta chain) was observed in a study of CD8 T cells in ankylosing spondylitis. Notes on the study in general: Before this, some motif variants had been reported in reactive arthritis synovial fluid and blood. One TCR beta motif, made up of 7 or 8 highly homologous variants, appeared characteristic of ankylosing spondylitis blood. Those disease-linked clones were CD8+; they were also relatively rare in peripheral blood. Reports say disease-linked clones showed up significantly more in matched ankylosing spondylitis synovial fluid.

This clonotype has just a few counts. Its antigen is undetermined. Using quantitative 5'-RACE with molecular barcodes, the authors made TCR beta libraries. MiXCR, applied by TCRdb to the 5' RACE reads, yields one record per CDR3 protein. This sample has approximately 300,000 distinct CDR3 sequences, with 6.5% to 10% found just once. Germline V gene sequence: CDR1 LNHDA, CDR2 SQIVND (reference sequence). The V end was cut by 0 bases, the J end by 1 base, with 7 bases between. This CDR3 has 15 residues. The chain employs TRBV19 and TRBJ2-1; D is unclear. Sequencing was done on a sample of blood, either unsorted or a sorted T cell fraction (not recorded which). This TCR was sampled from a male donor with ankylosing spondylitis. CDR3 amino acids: CASSIEALSYNEQFF. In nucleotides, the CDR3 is TGTGCCAGTAGTATAGAAGCTCTTTCCTACAATGAGCAGTTCTTC.